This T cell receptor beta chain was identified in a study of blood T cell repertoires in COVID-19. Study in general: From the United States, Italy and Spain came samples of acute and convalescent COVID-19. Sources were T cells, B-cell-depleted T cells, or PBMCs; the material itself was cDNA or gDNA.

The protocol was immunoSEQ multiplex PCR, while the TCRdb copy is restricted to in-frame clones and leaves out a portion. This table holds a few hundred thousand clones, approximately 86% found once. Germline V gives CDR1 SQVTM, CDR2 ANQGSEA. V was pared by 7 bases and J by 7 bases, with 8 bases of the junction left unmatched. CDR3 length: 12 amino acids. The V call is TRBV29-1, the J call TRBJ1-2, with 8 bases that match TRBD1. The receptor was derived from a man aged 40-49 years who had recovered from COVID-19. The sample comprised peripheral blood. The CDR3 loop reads CSASGQGLGYTF. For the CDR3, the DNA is TGCAGCGCAAGCGGACAGGGTCTTGGCTACACCTTC.